Below are 21 T cell receptor beta chains sequenced from a single sample in a study of memory CD4+ T cells and cytomegalovirus serostatus. Single viable CD3+CD4+CD8-CD45RO+ cells were sorted as the memory CD4+ T cells. Repertoires were generated with immunoSEQ multiplex PCR, while TCRdb's copy carries only in-frame clones and drops some. The data contain about 56,000 clones, roughly 77% of them singletons. The sequenced sample consisted of memory CD4+ T cells from blood. Receptors originate from an adult in good health and CMV-seropositive.

CDR3 DNA: TGTGCCAGTAAAGTCGGGGGTACCACTGAAGCTTTCTTT. Its translation: CASKVGGTTEAFF. The rearrangement uses TRBV19 and TRBJ1-1; D is perhaps TRBD1 (5 bases). Germline CDR1 and CDR2: LNHDA and SQIVND (reference sequence). Between the trimmed V and J ends, which lost 7 bases and 4 bases, there was a span of 13 bases. This CDR3 region has 13 residues.

In its sample, this clone was seen once. V and J are TRBV5-1 and TRBJ2-2; D call uncertain. The V gene lost 0 bases and the J gene lost 6 bases, with 9 bases spanning the gap. CDR1 and CDR2 from the germline V gene are SGHRS and YFSETQ. The CDR3 loop spans 14 amino acids. CDR3 in amino acids: CASSLGGGSGELFF. Written as DNA, the CDR3 is TGCGCCAGCAGCTTGGGAGGTGGGTCCGGGGAGCTGTTTTTT.

This chain uses TRBV19 with TRBJ1-1; D ambiguous. This CDR3 has 13 amino acids. Per germline, CDR1 LNHDA and CDR2 SQIVND (reference sequence). Between the trimmed V and J ends, which lost 7 bases and 5 bases, there was a span of 14 bases. The CDR3 loop is CASTGIDKTEAFF. The CDR3 DNA reads TGTGCCAGTACCGGTATAGACAAAACTGAAGCTTTCTTT.

This clone was observed a few times. This chain joins TRBV7-2 and TRBJ2-1, with 8 bases lining up with TRBD2. Germline V gene sequence: CDR1 SGHTA, CDR2 FQGNSA. The junction had 5 bases not matched to a gene; V was cut back by 1 base and J by 3 bases. The CDR3 is 16 residues long. The CDR3 sequence: CASSLVSGVVYNEQFF. The CDR3 DNA follows: TGTGCCAGCAGCTTAGTTAGCGGGGTTGTCTACAATGAGCAGTTCTTC.

The rearrangement joins TRBV7-2 to TRBJ2-5; unclear D gene. This CDR3 spans 13 amino acids. Germline loops: CDR1 SGHTA, CDR2 FQGNSA. V lost 2 bases to trimming and J lost 2 bases, with 6 bases between them. For the CDR3, the DNA is TGTGCCAGCAGCTTAACCCTACAAGAGACCCAGTACTTC. This sequence encodes CASSLTLQETQYF.

The chain is built from TRBV5-1 and TRBJ2-2; possible D gene TRBD1, 6 bases. This CDR3 region has 12 residues. V shed 5 bases and J shed 6 bases, with 8 bases lying between them. Germline values: CDR1 SGHRS, CDR2 YFSETQ. The CDR3 region is CASRQGSGELFF. The CDR3 bases are TGCGCCAGCAGGCAGGGGTCCGGGGAGCTGTTTTTT.

V and J are TRBV5-8 and TRBJ2-7, with 7 positions matching TRBD2. Trimming cost V 4 bases and J 3 bases; bases outside gene matches: 10. The CDR3 consists of 15 residues. The germline V gene encodes CDR1 SGHTS and CDR2 YDEGEE. CDR3 coding DNA: TGTGCCAGCAGCCGTTTCGACGGGGGGAGCTACGAGCAGTACTTC. This translates into CASSRFDGGSYEQYF.

V usage is TRBV11-2 and J usage is TRBJ2-1; TRBD2 matches at 12 bases. The CDR3 is made up of 14 amino acids. J gave up 6 bases and V 6 bases, and 3 bases lay outside the gene matches. CDR1 is SGHAT and CDR2 is FQNNGV in the germline V gene. The chain's CDR3 is CASSSSGRANEQFF. The CDR3 coding sequence is TGTGCCAGCAGTTCTAGCGGGAGGGCCAATGAGCAGTTCTTC.

The chain carries TRBV10-1 and TRBJ2-3, with D perhaps TRBD1 or TRBD2 (5 bases each). Trimming shortened V by 8 bases and J by 2 bases, and 11 bases separated the two germline ends. Germline V gene sequence: CDR1 WNHNN, CDR2 SYGVQD (reference sequence). This CDR3 spans 13 amino acids. The CDR3 coding sequence is TGCGCCAGCCGACCGGGGCTCACAGATACGCAGTATTTT. The encoded protein is CASRPGLTDTQYF.

The chain combines TRBV5-3 with TRBJ2-1; 9 bases agree with TRBD2. TRBV5-3 is placed among ORFs of uncertain function. After removal of 0 bases from V and 2 bases from J, the junction contained 9 bases not matched to a gene. The CDR3 is made up of 18 amino acids. The DNA of the CDR3 is TGTGCCAGAAGCTTGGTGGAGGCGGGAGGGCCGCCCTACAATGAGCAGTTCTTC. The encoded protein is CARSLVEAGGPPYNEQFF.

The J gene is TRBJ2-7, the V gene TRBV2; TRBD2 matches 8 bases. Germline-derived CDR1 and CDR2 are SNHLY and FYNNEI. The CDR3 has 16 residues. Trimming cost V 6 bases and J 2 bases; bases outside gene matches: 12. The CDR3 here is CASRESGSVEAYEQYF. The CDR3 bases are TGTGCCAGCAGGGAGAGCGGGAGTGTAGAAGCCTACGAGCAGTACTTC.

V usage is TRBV6-5 and J usage is TRBJ2-5, with D maybe TRBD2 (6 bases). Trimming took off 6 bases at V and 7 bases at J, with 15 bases between the two ends. Germline lookup yields CDR1 MNHEY and CDR2 SVGAGI. The CDR3 sequence is 13 residues long. CDR3 protein: CASSPGTLGTQYF. Written as DNA, the CDR3 is TGTGCCAGCAGCCCAGGGACTTTGGGGACCCAGTACTTC.

The rearrangement joins TRBV12-2 to TRBJ1-5; the table's D gene call, TRBD1, was not cross checked with the DNA. TRBV12-2 is a pseudogene locus. CDR3 length equals 17 residues. As DNA, the CDR3 is TGTGCAAGTCGTCGACAGGGGGAAGGTAATAGCAATCAGCCCCAGCATTTT. It specifies CASRRQGEGNSNQPQHF.

The chain recombines TRBV7-9 with TRBJ1-1, with 7 bases aligning to TRBD1. This CDR3 region has 13 residues. Germline CDR1 and CDR2: SEHNR and FQNEAQ (reference sequence). The J segment lost 8 bases and the V segment lost 0 bases, leaving 3 bases of the junction unmatched. This CDR3 reads CASSLAGQSEAFF. The CDR3 DNA sequence: TGTGCCAGCAGCTTAGCGGGACAGTCAGAAGCTTTCTTT.

This clone was detected only a few times. V usage is TRBV2 and J usage is TRBJ2-5, with TRBD2 matching over 10 bases. V lost 8 bases, J lost 5 bases, and 17 bases stayed unmatched. Germline-derived CDR1 and CDR2 are SNHLY and FYNNEI. The CDR3 is 17 amino acids. CDR3 coding DNA: TGTGCCAGCCGGGACAGAACCCTAGCGGGAGTACGTGAGACCCAGTACTTC. This gives the protein CASRDRTLAGVRETQYF.

The chain links TRBV7-9 to TRBJ2-2, with TRBD1 matching 8 bases. From germline, CDR1 is SEHNR and CDR2 FQNEAQ (reference sequence). The CDR3 contains 15 residues. Trimming took 6 bases from V and 4 from J; bases not matched to a gene: 7. The CDR3 sequence: CASSRTGGSTGELFF. The CDR3 coding sequence is TGTGCCAGCAGTCGTACAGGGGGTAGCACCGGGGAGCTGTTTTTT. Together with reference TRBV7-9 and TRBJ2-2, the CDR3 gives the full variable domain: DTGVSQNPRHKITKRGQNVTFRCDPISEHNRLYWYRQTLGQGPEFLTYFQNEAQLEKSRLLSDRFSAERPKGSFSTLEIQRTEQGDSAMYLCASSRTGGSTGELFFGEGSRLTVL.

This clone has a single count. The chain couples TRBV7-2 to TRBJ1-2, with unresolved D. V dropped 5 bases and J dropped 5 bases, with 12 bases sitting between them. CDR1 and CDR2 from the germline V gene are SGHTA and FQGNSA. This CDR3 comprises 13 residues. The DNA for the CDR3 is TGTGCCAGCAGCCGTGGACGGGGTTATGGCTACACCTTC. Residues: CASSRGRGYGYTF.

This clone showed up just a few times. V usage is TRBV4-3 and J usage is TRBJ2-7, with 15 bases lining up with TRBD2. The CDR3 has 17 residues. Per the germline V gene, CDR1 is LGHNA and CDR2 is YSLEER. Trimming cost V 3 bases and J 6 bases; bases outside gene matches: 9. The CDR3 region has the DNA TGCGCCAGCAGCCAGTGGGGACTAGCGGGAGGTAGTGCCGAGCAGTACTTC. It translates to CASSQWGLAGGSAEQYF.

This sequence joins TRBV5-8 and TRBJ2-2; a possible D gene is TRBD2 (5 bases). Germline assignment: CDR1 SGHTS and CDR2 YDEGEE. The CDR3 loop spans 15 amino acids. Trimming shortened V by 8 bases and J by 4 bases, and 18 bases separated the two germline ends. CDR3 nucleotides: TGTGCCAGTTTCTCCGGACTGGACTTCACCGGGGAGCTGTTTTTT. Its protein is CASFSGLDFTGELFF.

This chain connects TRBV30 to TRBJ1-2, with D possibly TRBD1 on 5 matching bases. Germline assignment: CDR1 GTSNPN and CDR2 SVGIG (reference sequence). V lost 2 bases to trimming and J lost 7 bases, with 20 bases between them. This CDR3 region has 15 residues. The CDR3 sequence is CAWSTPGGGSSGYTF. The CDR3 DNA sequence: TGTGCCTGGAGTACCCCGGGCGGGGGGTCGAGTGGCTACACCTTC.

V gene TRBV5-6 combines with J gene TRBJ1-3, with D perhaps matching TRBD1 (6 bases). The CDR3 is made up of 13 amino acids. Looked up from germline, CDR1 is SGHDT and CDR2 is YYEEEE. Trimming pared 4 bases from V and 5 bases from J, leaving 10 bases between. The CDR3 is CASSPGQRNTIYF. The CDR3 DNA sequence: TGTGCCAGCAGCCCCGGACAGCGAAACACCATATATTTT. The whole variable domain, filled in from reference TRBV5-6 and TRBJ1-3, reads DAGVTQSPTHLIKTRGQQVTLRCSPKSGHDTVSWYQQALGQGPQFIFQYYEEEERQRGNFPDRFSGHQFPNYSSELNVNALLLGDSALYLCASSPGQRNTIYFGEGSWLTVV.